Listed below are T cell receptor beta chains from one sample, sequenced in a study of T cell repertoires in cytomegalovirus infection. TCRdb analysed the reads with MiXCR anew, one entry per CDR3 protein. The sample lists around 100,000 distinct CDR3 sequences; roughly 40% were seen once. Antigen specificity for these receptors is unknown. The sample was CD8+ T cells from cultured PBMCs, taken from culture after CMV antigen stimulation. The receptors here all came from a human donor in good health (CMV status not recorded). Some clones in this sample may be carry-over from other donors' samples. Each CDR3 is given with its conserved first and last residue. The size field is filled for only some rows; it gives once, few, many or a size class.

abundance: many
v_gene: TRBV7-2
j_gene: TRBJ2-1
len: 12
CDR3aa: CASSLGYNEQFF

abundance: few
v_gene: TRBV27
j_gene: TRBJ1-5
len: 15
CDR3aa: CASSLGRWDNQPQHF

abundance: -
v_gene: TRBV7-9
j_gene: TRBJ2-7
len: 12
CDR3aa: CASFSGSYEQYF

abundance: -
v_gene: TRBV27
j_gene: TRBJ2-7
len: 14
CDR3aa: CASRFIPSSYEQYF

abundance: -
v_gene: TRBV27
j_gene: TRBJ1-2
len: 14
CDR3aa: CASSFRGQGYGYTF

abundance: many
v_gene: TRBV7-6
j_gene: TRBJ2-1
len: 11
CDR3aa: CASSPGKEQFF

abundance: -
v_gene: TRBV13
j_gene: TRBJ1-2
len: 15
CDR3aa: CASSQGQGINYGYTF

abundance: few
v_gene: TRBV2
j_gene: TRBJ2-1
len: 14
CDR3aa: CASSGPNSYNEQFF

abundance: -
v_gene: TRBV20-1
j_gene: TRBJ1-1
len: 16
CDR3aa: CSAGYRDIVRNTEAFF

abundance: -
v_gene: TRBV28
j_gene: TRBJ1-5
len: 13
CDR3aa: CASSLRLNQPQHF

abundance: -
v_gene: TRBV2
j_gene: TRBJ2-2
len: 15
CDR3aa: CASGPGVSNTGELFF

abundance: many
v_gene: TRBV5-8
j_gene: TRBJ1-6
len: 16
CDR3aa: CASSLTGISYNSPLHF

abundance: -
v_gene: TRBV27
j_gene: TRBJ2-7
len: 13
CDR3aa: CASSRRAGHEQYF

abundance: -
v_gene: TRBV9
j_gene: TRBJ2-3
len: 16
CDR3aa: CASSVEGGSSTDTQYF

abundance: -
v_gene: TRBV7-8
j_gene: TRBJ2-1
len: 19
CDR3aa: CASSLNFGTGDRSYNEQFF

abundance: few
v_gene: TRBV7-8
j_gene: TRBJ2-7
len: 11
CDR3aa: CASSSVWEQYF

abundance: -
v_gene: TRBV27
j_gene: TRBJ1-2
len: 15
CDR3aa: CASSFRMAHPYGYTF

abundance: -
v_gene: TRBV7-9
j_gene: TRBJ2-2
len: 21
CDR3aa: CASSQSPTAGRDKMNTGELFF

abundance: -
v_gene: TRBV11-2
j_gene: TRBJ2-3
len: 15
CDR3aa: CASSYGQGLTDTQYF

abundance: -
v_gene: TRBV7-8
j_gene: TRBJ2-5
len: 16
CDR3aa: CASSLKVRGLRETQYF

abundance: -
v_gene: TRBV20-1
j_gene: TRBJ2-5
len: 15
CDR3aa: CSAREGTQGQETQYF

abundance: -
v_gene: TRBV6-5
j_gene: TRBJ1-6
len: 17
CDR3aa: CASSPSGVGRANSPLHF

abundance: -
v_gene: TRBV15
j_gene: TRBJ2-7
len: 14
CDR3aa: CATSLWRTLGEQYF

abundance: -
v_gene: TRBV15
j_gene: TRBJ1-5
len: 14
CDR3aa: CATSSQDSNQPQHF

abundance: few
v_gene: TRBV7-9
j_gene: TRBJ2-7
len: 14
CDR3aa: CASSDERVPLEQYF

abundance: -
v_gene: TRBV29-1
j_gene: TRBJ2-1
len: 13
CDR3aa: CSVDSAYYNEQFF

abundance: few
v_gene: TRBV6-1
j_gene: TRBJ2-7
len: 14
CDR3aa: CASTNNPSSYEQYF

abundance: few
v_gene: TRBV5-1
j_gene: TRBJ2-7
len: 15
CDR3aa: CASSLSAGTFYEQYF

abundance: many
v_gene: TRBV7-2
j_gene: TRBJ2-1
len: 15
CDR3aa: CASSLELAGYNEQFF

abundance: few
v_gene: TRBV7-8
j_gene: TRBJ2-7
len: 16
CDR3aa: CASSLSPGQGIYEQYF

abundance: -
v_gene: TRBV19
j_gene: TRBJ2-1
len: 15
CDR3aa: CASSTLAGDYNEQFF

abundance: -
v_gene: TRBV12-5
j_gene: TRBJ1-1
len: 14
CDR3aa: CASGLVVRDTEAFF

abundance: -
v_gene: TRBV27
j_gene: TRBJ2-1
len: 13
CDR3aa: CASSLGKNDEQFF

abundance: -
v_gene: TRBV27
j_gene: TRBJ2-1
len: 13
CDR3aa: CASSELGTRGQFF

abundance: -
v_gene: TRBV6-5
j_gene: TRBJ2-5
len: 16
CDR3aa: CASSYSNAGPQETQYF

abundance: few
v_gene: TRBV25-1
j_gene: TRBJ2-1
len: 16
CDR3aa: CASSEPLGGSYNEQFF